This T cell receptor (beta chain) was found in a study of blood T cells in healthy people across ages (dated by TCRdb to 2015 to 2017). Broadly, across the study: In model experiments, template switching captured roughly one uniquely barcoded TCR beta cDNA molecule for every two T cells. Four age groups were formed from the donors: young (average roughly 15 years), middle-aged (approximately 39), aged (roughly 58) and long-lived (82). Using the same blood draw, the study looked at two additional independent replicas of 1 million unique cDNA reads for two donors, one aged 18 to 30 and the other aged 80 or older. To avoid experimental bias, donors of different ages were randomly spread across the sequencing lanes. To track age-related changes in TCR beta repertoire diversity, the study relied on deep sequencing normalized with unique cDNA molecular identifiers.

Preparation of the library involved 5' RACE. The reads were generated on an Illumina HiSeq 2500. A second PCR of roughly 7 to 11 cycles was performed with a sample-barcoded 5' primer and a J-beta primer mix. A unique molecular identifier was introduced onto each TCR beta cDNA molecule by a template-switch 5' adaptor carrying 12 random nucleotides. At least 3 million CDR3-containing paired-end reads were obtained from each sample. First-strand cDNA was synthesized from all RNA with the Mint cDNA synthesis kit, primed by a TRBC-specific oligonucleotide. Following uracil-DNA glycosylase treatment, a first 18-cycle PCR with universal primers M1SS and BC2_uni_R was performed on all cDNA. In the paper's pipeline: For normalization, 1 million high-quality reads, each with a distinct molecular identifier, were randomly selected from each sample. Reads with shared molecular identifiers were discarded instead of being binned into consensus sequences. CDR3 identification, clonotype clustering and error correction used MiTCR with a Q25 quality threshold and the strictest error-elimination algorithm. Lower-bound total TCR beta diversity was estimated with a nonparametric unseen species model using Euler transformation. In-frame beta chains were kept once TCRdb had trimmed the public reads at Q25 with fastp and called clones with MiXCR. One record per CDR3 amino acid sequence lists the most common genes and DNA. TCRdb, not the authors, supplied the V and J calls. The sample contains about a million distinct CDR3 sequences, roughly half of them found a single time. The ten biggest clones cover about a fifth of the sample.

V loses 3 bases, J loses 0 bases, and the germline ends lie 12 bases apart. The CDR3 runs 14 amino acids, cysteine and phenylalanine included. The kept DNA is CDR3 alone, 42 bases in frame from the first base. CDR1 DFQATT and CDR2 SNEGSKA were looked up in the germline V gene (reference sequence). General findings and caveats noted by the study authors: Estimates of total diversity based on one million sequenced T cells were regarded as lower bounds and as underestimates. Bulk unsorted PBMC profiling prevented conclusive comparison of naive and antigen-experienced compartments. Donor CMV infection status was unknown, potentially confounding age-related changes in expanded clonotypes. The long-lived group showed more naive CD4+ T cells, fewer expanded clones and increased TCR diversity than the aged group, suggesting age selection. Observed TCR beta diversity per million T cells fell roughly linearly with age, and a significant reduction was already apparent by age around 40. Observed TCR beta diversity correlated strongly with the percentage of naive T cells measured by flow cytometry.

Systemically healthy Caucasian individuals from Russia, approximately 39 in total and aged about 6 to 90 years, were included as donors. Each donor gave about 9.7 milliliters of peripheral blood, drawn into EDTA-treated Vacutainer tubes. Ficoll-Paque density-gradient centrifugation was used to isolate PBMCs, with at least 6 million obtained per sample. Total RNA was extracted from PBMCs with Trizol reagent, with at least 5 micrograms obtained per sample. The percentages of naive CD45RAhigh/CD27high T cells were determined by flow cytometry on a PBMC aliquot from every donor. Note on this clonotype: The antigen it binds to is not known. No base qualities exist here, and no much larger clone lies one base off it.

The sample comprised blood. The sequence was collected from a woman aged 60-75 years in good health. Recombination joined TRBV20-1 with TRBJ2-7, with the identity of the D gene unclear. The CDR3 here reads CSARRTGYSYEQYF. In nucleotide form, the sequence is TGCAGTGCTAGGAGGACGGGCTACTCCTACGAGCAGTACTTC.